These 13 T cell receptor beta chains originate from one sample sequenced in a study of T cells after yellow fever vaccination. MiXCR, applied by TCRdb to the 5' RACE reads, yields one record per CDR3 protein. The data contain some 350,000 distinct CDR3 sequences, roughly 3.9% of them singletons. Specimen: PBMCs, collected 5 days after the yellow fever booster vaccination. The receptors come from a man aged 18 to 30 who received the YFV17D yellow fever vaccine.

This clonotype was counted a few times. This sequence joins TRBV24-1 and TRBJ1-2, with 7 positions matching TRBD1. The CDR3 consists of 15 residues. After removal of 4 bases from V and 3 bases from J, the junction contained 7 bases not matched to a gene. Germline CDR1 reads KGHDR; CDR2 reads SFDVKD. The CDR3 DNA reads TGTGCCACCAGTGAATATGACAGGGTAGACTATGGCTACACCTTC. It encodes CATSEYDRVDYGYTF.

Of note for this clonotype: The missing conserved phenylalanine or tryptophan at the end of this CDR3 makes a read error likely. V and J are TRBV4-3 and TRBJ2-3; no reliable D call. The germline V and J ends were trimmed by 1 base and 2 bases, with 16 bases remaining between them. The CDR3 runs to 17 residues. Germline assignment: CDR1 LGHNA and CDR2 YSLEER. Here the CDR3 DNA reads TGCGCCAGCAGCCAAGCCTCTGCCCGAGCGTTCACAGATACGCAGTATCTT. Amino acid sequence: CASSQASARAFTDTQYL.

The chain is built from TRBV6-5 and TRBJ1-6, with TRBD1 as a possible D gene (5 bases). Germline V CDR1 and CDR2: MNHEY, SVGAGI. V was trimmed by 11 bases and J by 9 bases, leaving 8 bases between them. CDR3 size: 10 residues. As DNA, the CDR3 is TGTGCCGCAGGGCGTTCACCCCTCCACTTT. It translates to CAAGRSPLHF.

This clonotype has just a few counts. The rearrangement links TRBV4-2 to TRBJ2-1; TRBD2 matches at 7 bases. Germline V lookup: CDR1 LGHNA, CDR2 YNFKEQ. CDR3 length equals 12 residues. With V trimmed by 2 bases and J by 15 bases, 7 bases remained unmatched. CDR3 sequence: CASSQTGGYWFF. CDR3 in DNA: TGTGCCAGCAGCCAAACCGGGGGGTATTGGTTCTTC.

The table lists this clonotype with many counts. The chain couples TRBV4-1 to TRBJ1-1, with 7 bases that match TRBD1. Trimming removed 0 bases from V and 3 bases from J; junction bases left unmatched: 4. Germline CDR1 MGHRA, CDR2 YSYEKL. This CDR3 has 15 amino acids. CDR3 amino acids: CASSQDSQGDTEAFF. DNA for the CDR3: TGCGCCAGCAGCCAAGATTCCCAGGGGGACACTGAAGCTTTCTTT.

This sequence joins TRBV5-1 and TRBJ1-5, with D possibly being TRBD1 (6 bases). Trimming stripped 4 bases from V and 5 bases from J, with 16 bases between. Germline CDR1 reads SGHRS; CDR2 reads YFSETQ. CDR3 length equals 15 residues. CDR3 sequence reads: CASSPQGPKYQPQHF. CDR3 coding DNA: TGCGCCAGCAGCCCTCAGGGGCCGAAGTATCAGCCCCAGCATTTT.

This clonotype was recorded a few times. The J gene is TRBJ2-5, the V gene TRBV12-3 or TRBV12-4, with D perhaps TRBD1 (5 bases). The CDR3 runs to 14 residues. V gave up 5 bases and J gave up 7 bases, with 17 bases separating them. Written as DNA, the CDR3 is TGTGCCAGCAGTCGAGCCGGCCATCAGGGGACCCAGTACTTC. It codes for CASSRAGHQGTQYF.

J is TRBJ2-7 and V is TRBV9, with D maybe TRBD2 (5 bases). Trimming removed 0 bases at V and 3 bases at J, with 10 bases between. This CDR3 is 14 amino acids long. Germline V gene data show CDR1 as SGDLS and CDR2 as YYNGEE. CDR3 nucleotides: TGTGCCAGCAGCGTAGGTCCGGACTTCTACGAGCAGTACGTC. The encoded protein is CASSVGPDFYEQYV.

The rearrangement joins TRBV7-9 to TRBJ1-2; D possibly corresponds to TRBD1 (5 bases). Germline V CDR1 and CDR2: SEHNR, FQNEAQ (reference sequence). The CDR3 sequence is 15 residues long. V dropped 4 bases and J dropped 4 bases, with 16 bases sitting between them. The CDR3 DNA reads TGTGCCAGCAGCTCCGACCGGGGACTTCGCTATGGCTACACCTTC. Amino acids: CASSSDRGLRYGYTF.

This clonotype was detected only a few times. The chain employs TRBV5-6 and TRBJ2-1; TRBD1 matches 10 bases. The CDR3 runs 12 residues. V gave up 4 bases and J gave up 14 bases; unmatched junction bases: 6. Germline-derived CDR1 and CDR2 are SGHDT and YYEEEE. The CDR3 here is CASSLPGTGEFF. CDR3 coding DNA: TGTGCCAGCAGCCTACCCGGGACAGGGGAGTTCTTC. Full variable domain (missing parts from reference TRBV5-6 and TRBJ2-1): DAGVTQSPTHLIKTRGQQVTLRCSPKSGHDTVSWYQQALGQGPQFIFQYYEEEERQRGNFPDRFSGHQFPNYSSELNVNALLLGDSALYLCASSLPGTGEFFGPGTRLTVL.

The gene calls are TRBV4-3 and TRBJ1-2; weak D call: TRBD1 (5 bases). Deletions cut 3 bases from V and 2 bases from J, with 13 bases between. Germline CDR1 LGHNA, CDR2 YSLEER. This CDR3 is built from 15 residues. In DNA form, the CDR3 reads TGCGCCAGCAGCCATCGGGAAAGGGGCAACTATGGCTACACCTTC. Translating it yields CASSHRERGNYGYTF.

This clonotype was recorded a few times. The chain joins TRBV30 to TRBJ2-1; D gene unclear. The CDR3 extends over 11 amino acids. CDR1 and CDR2 from the germline V gene are GTSNPN and SVGIG (reference sequence). Trimming took off 3 bases at V and 7 bases at J, with 7 bases between the two ends. The CDR3 is CAWRALNEQFF. The CDR3 DNA sequence: TGTGCCTGGAGGGCCCTTAATGAGCAGTTCTTC.

The chain carries TRBV6-6 and TRBJ2-7; 12 bases align to TRBD2. This CDR3 comprises 14 residues. The trim removed 2 bases at V and 6 bases at J, leaving 2 bases unmatched. The germline gives CDR1 MNHNY, CDR2 SVGAGI (reference sequence). CDR3 in amino acids: CASSYGTSGFEQYV. The CDR3 nucleotides are TGTGCCAGCAGTTACGGGACTAGCGGGTTCGAGCAGTACGTC.